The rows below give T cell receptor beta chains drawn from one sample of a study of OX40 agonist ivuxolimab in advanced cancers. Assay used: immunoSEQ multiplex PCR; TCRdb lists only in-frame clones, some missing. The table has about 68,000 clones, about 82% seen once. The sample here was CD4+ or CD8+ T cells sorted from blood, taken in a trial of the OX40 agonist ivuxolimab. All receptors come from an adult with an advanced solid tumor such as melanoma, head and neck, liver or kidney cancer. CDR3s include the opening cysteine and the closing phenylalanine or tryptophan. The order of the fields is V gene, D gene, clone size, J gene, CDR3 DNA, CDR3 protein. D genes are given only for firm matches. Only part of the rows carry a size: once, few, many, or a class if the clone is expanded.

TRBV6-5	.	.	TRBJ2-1	TGTGCCAGCAGTTATGGGGCGGGCGCCTACAATGAGCAGTTCTTC	CASSYGAGAYNEQFF
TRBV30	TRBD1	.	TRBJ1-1	TGTGCCTGGGCAACAGGGGGCGGGAACACTGAAGCTTTCTTT	CAWATGGGNTEAFF
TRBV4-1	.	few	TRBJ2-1	TGCGCCAGCAGCCAAGAGGCGGGGCGATACAATGAGCAGTTCTTC	CASSQEAGRYNEQFF
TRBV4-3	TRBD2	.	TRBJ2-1	TGCGCCAGCAGCACCCGGGGACTAGCGGCGTACAATGGGCAGTTCTTC	CASSTRGLAAYNGQFF
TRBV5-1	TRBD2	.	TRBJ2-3	TGCGCCAGCAGCTTGGTTCCGAGTAGCGGGGGGGCCACAGATACGCAGTATTTT	CASSLVPSSGGATDTQYF
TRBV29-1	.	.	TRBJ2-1	TGCAGCGTTGCCCCAGCCGTCGCAGCTTACAATGAGCAGTTCTTC	CSVAPAVAAYNEQFF
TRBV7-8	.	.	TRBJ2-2	TGTGCCAGCAGCCTGATGGGGGGCGACACCGGGGAGCTGTTTTTT	CASSLMGGDTGELFF
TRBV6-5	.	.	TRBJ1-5	TGTGCCAGCAGTATAGACAGATATAGCAATCAGCCCCAGCATTTT	CASSIDRYSNQPQHF
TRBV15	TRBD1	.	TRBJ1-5	TGTGCCACCAGCAGAGCGGGGACAGCGATTAGCAATCAGCCCCAGCATTTT	CATSRAGTAISNQPQHF
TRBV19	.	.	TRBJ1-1	TGTGCCAGTAGTATAAGCCCTCTGGGGATGAACACTGAAGCTTTCTTT	CASSISPLGMNTEAFF
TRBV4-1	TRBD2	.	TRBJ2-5	TGCGCCAGCAGCCAAGTATGGGGGGAGGGAGAGACCCAGTACTTC	CASSQVWGEGETQYF
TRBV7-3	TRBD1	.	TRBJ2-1	TGTGCCAGCAGCTTCGGGACAGGCAACTACAATGAGCAGTTCTTC	CASSFGTGNYNEQFF
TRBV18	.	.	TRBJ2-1	TGTGCCAGCTCACCGCCCGCGAAGGGGGGCTCCTACAATGAGCAGTTCTTC	CASSPPAKGGSYNEQFF
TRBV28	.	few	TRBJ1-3	TGTGCCAGCCGAGAGCTACAGGGCGGACGAAACACCATATATTTT	CASRELQGGRNTIYF
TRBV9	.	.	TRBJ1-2	TGTGCCAGCAGCGCAGTGTCCGGGGGCGCTCCGTATGGCTACACCTTC	CASSAVSGGAPYGYTF
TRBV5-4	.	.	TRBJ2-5	TGTGCCAGCAGCTTAGGGCGGGACAGAGTCCAAGAGACCCAGTACTTC	CASSLGRDRVQETQYF
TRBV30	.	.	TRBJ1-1	TGTGCCTGGAGCGCAGGGCCCGGTACTTTTGGGGCTTTCTTT	CAWSAGPGTFGAFF
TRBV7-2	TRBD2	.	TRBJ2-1	TGTGCCAGCAGCTTAAATATTCTAGCGGGAGGTATCAATGAGCAGTTCTTC	CASSLNILAGGINEQFF
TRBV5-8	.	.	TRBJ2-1	TGTGCCAGCAGCTTGGGGCTACTCAATGAGCAGTTCTTC	CASSLGLLNEQFF
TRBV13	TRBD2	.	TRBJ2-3	TGTGCCAGCAGCCGGACTAGCGGATCCACAGATACGCAGTATTTT	CASSRTSGSTDTQYF
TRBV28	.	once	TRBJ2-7	TGTGCCAGTTGGGGCTTGGGAGAGCAGTACTTC	CASWGLGEQYF
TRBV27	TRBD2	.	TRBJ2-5	TGTGCCAGCAGTTTCCTGGACTTAGCGGGGGCAGAGACCCAGTACTTC	CASSFLDLAGAETQYF
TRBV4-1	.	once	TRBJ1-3	TGCGCCAGCAGGGGCGGGCTCGTGTCGGGGGGAAACACCATATATTTT	CASRGGLVSGGNTIYF
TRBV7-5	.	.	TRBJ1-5	TGTGTCAGAAGCTTACGGGGGTGTTGTCAGCCCCAGCATTTT	CVRSLRGCCQPQHF
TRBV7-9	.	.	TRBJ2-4	TGTGCCAGCAGCTTAGCGGGGGGAGCCAAAAACATTCAGTACTTC	CASSLAGGAKNIQYF
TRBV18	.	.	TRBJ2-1	TGTGCCAGCTCACCCGTCCTAGAGTACAATGAGCAGTTCTTC	CASSPVLEYNEQFF
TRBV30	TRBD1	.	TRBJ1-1	TGTGCCTGGGGATCTGGGACAGGGAACACTGAAGCTTTCTTT	CAWGSGTGNTEAFF
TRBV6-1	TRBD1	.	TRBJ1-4	TGTGCCAGCAGTGAAAGTAAGACAGGGGTTAATGAAAAACTGTTTTTT	CASSESKTGVNEKLFF
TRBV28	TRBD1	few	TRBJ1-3	TGTGCCAGCGAGCAGGGGGCACCCCCGAACACCATATATTTT	CASEQGAPPNTIYF
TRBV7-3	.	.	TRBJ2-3	TGTGCCAGCAGCTTATTAAGCACAGATACGCAGTATTTT	CASSLLSTDTQYF
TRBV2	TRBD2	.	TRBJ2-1	TGTGCCAGCAGTGAGCTCGGGACTAGCGGGGGGGGAAATGAGCAGTTCTTC	CASSELGTSGGGNEQFF
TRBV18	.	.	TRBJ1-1	TGTGCCAGCTCACCACGTTCACGAGAGACTGAAGCTTTCTTT	CASSPRSRETEAFF
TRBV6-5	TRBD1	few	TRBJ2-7	TGTGCCAGCAGCGTGACAGGGTTCGACGAGCAGTACTTC	CASSVTGFDEQYF
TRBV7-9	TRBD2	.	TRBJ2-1	TGTGCCAGCAGCTTAGCGGGAGGGCGCAATGAGCAGTTCTTC	CASSLAGGRNEQFF
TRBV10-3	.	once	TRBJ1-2	TGTGCCATCAGTGCCCAGGGTGCATGGGATGGCTACACCTTC	CAISAQGAWDGYTF
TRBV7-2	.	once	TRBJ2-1	TGTGCCAGCAGCCTATGGGTGGGGACCTCCACCTACAATGAGCAGTTCTTC	CASSLWVGTSTYNEQFF
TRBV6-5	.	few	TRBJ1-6	TGTGCCAGCGGGAGTGTTTCACCCCTCCACTTT	CASGSVSPLHF
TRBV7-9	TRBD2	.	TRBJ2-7	TGTGCCAGCAGCCCACCCCGGGAGGCCTACGAGCAGTACTTC	CASSPPREAYEQYF
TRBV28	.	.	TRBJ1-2	TGTGCCAGCCGCACGGACAGTTCCTTGGGAGGCACCTTC	CASRTDSSLGGTF
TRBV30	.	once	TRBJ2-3	TGTGCCTGGAGTGTAAGGGGTGGCACAGATACGCAGTATTTT	CAWSVRGGTDTQYF
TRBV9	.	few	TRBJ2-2	TGTGCCAGCAGCCCCTCTCGCGGGCGGCCAGGTACCGGGGAGCTGTTTTTT	CASSPSRGRPGTGELFF
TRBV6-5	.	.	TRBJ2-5	TGTGCCAGCAGTTACTCCATATGGGGCAGTAAAGAGACCCAGTACTTC	CASSYSIWGSKETQYF
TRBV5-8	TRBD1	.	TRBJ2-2	TGTGCCAGCAGCTGGGGGACAGGGGGCCGAAACAGGGAGCTGTTTTTT	CASSWGTGGRNRELFF
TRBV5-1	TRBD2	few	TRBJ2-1	TGCGCCAGCAGCTCGGCGAATAGCGGGAGGGTCGACAATGAGCAGTTCTTC	CASSSANSGRVDNEQFF
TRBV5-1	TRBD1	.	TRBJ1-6	TGCGCCAGCAGCTTGGAGGGGACAGGGACTTCACCCCTCCACTTT	CASSLEGTGTSPLHF
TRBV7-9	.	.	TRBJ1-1	TGTGCCAGCAGCTCGACAACTGGTCCGGGACCGGATACTGAAGCTTTCTTT	CASSSTTGPGPDTEAFF
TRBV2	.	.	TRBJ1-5	TGTGCCAGCAGTGAACAGCTCAATCAGCCCCAGCATTTT	CASSEQLNQPQHF
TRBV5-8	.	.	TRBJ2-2	TGTGCCAGCAGCTTGTTTCTCTACCGAACCGGGGAGCTGTTTTTT	CASSLFLYRTGELFF
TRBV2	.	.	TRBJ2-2	TGTGCCAGCAAAGTATGGACAGCCGGGGAGCTGTTTTTT	CASKVWTAGELFF
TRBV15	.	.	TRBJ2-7	TGTGCCACCAGCAGAGATCGAGGGGCCTACGAGCAGTACTTC	CATSRDRGAYEQYF